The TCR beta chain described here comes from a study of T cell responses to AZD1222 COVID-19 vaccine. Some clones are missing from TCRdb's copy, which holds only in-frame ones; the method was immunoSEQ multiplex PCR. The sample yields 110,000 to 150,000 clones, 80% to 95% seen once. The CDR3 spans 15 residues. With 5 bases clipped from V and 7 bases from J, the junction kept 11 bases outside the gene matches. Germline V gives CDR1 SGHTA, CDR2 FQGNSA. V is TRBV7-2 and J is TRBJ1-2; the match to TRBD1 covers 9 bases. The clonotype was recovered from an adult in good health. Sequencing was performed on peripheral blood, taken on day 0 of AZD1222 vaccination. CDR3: CASSRGGQGQSGYTF. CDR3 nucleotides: TGTGCCAGCAGCAGAGGGGGACAGGGCCAGAGTGGCTACACCTTC.